The next 9 T cell receptor beta chains were all read from a single sample in a study of beta chain features in type 1 diabetes. Study results and caveats: Moderately but significantly shorter TCRB CDR3s were found in Type 1 diabetes patients in all four CD4+ subsets.

No antigen has been assigned to these receptors. Sequenced material consisted of expressed TCRB transcripts (all of the isolated RNA was reverse transcribed). Data came from immunoSEQ multiplex PCR; TCRdb stores just in-frame clones and leaves some out. This sample carries roughly 300,000 clones, 13% to 15% of them seen once, and the ten largest clones take more than 0.015%. The sample taken for sequencing was naive CD4+ T cells from blood. These receptors all come from a man aged 25-45 years with type 1 diabetes.

This chain links TRBV27 with TRBJ1-1; no clear D. V was pared by 3 bases and J by 0 bases, with 8 bases between. The CDR3 runs to 14 residues. Germline CDR1 is MNHEY and CDR2 is SMNVEV (reference sequence). DNA for the CDR3: TGTGCCAGCAGTTTCAGGTACTTGAACACTGAAGCTTTCTTT. This gives the protein CASSFRYLNTEAFF.

This clone was detected a few times. The chain has TRBV2 and TRBJ2-1; D is unresolved. V shed 5 bases and J shed 0 bases, with 14 bases lying between them. There are 16 residues in the CDR3. Germline assignment: CDR1 SNHLY and CDR2 FYNNEI. CDR3 nucleotides: TGTGCCAGCAGTTCTAGGTCTCTTAGCTCCTACAATGAGCAGTTCTTC. Its translation is CASSSRSLSSYNEQFF.

The chain recombines TRBV5-1 with TRBJ2-6, with a tentative D call TRBD1 (6 bases). The CDR3 covers 17 residues. Trimming took off 0 bases at V and 4 bases at J, with 14 bases between the two ends. Germline lookup yields CDR1 SGHRS and CDR2 YFSETQ. CDR3 sequence (DNA): TGCGCCAGCAGCTTGGCCCCAGGGGCCTCCGGGGCCAACGTCCTGACTTTC. This translates into CASSLAPGASGANVLTF.

The J gene is TRBJ2-7, the V gene TRBV7-2; D remains ambiguous. Germline loops: CDR1 SGHTA, CDR2 FQGNSA. Between the trimmed V and J ends, which lost 5 bases and 4 bases, there was a span of 6 bases. This CDR3 has 11 residues. CDR3 amino acids: CASSKRYEQYF. CDR3 nucleotides: TGTGCCAGCAGCAAACGGTACGAGCAGTACTTC.

This chain links TRBV19 with TRBJ2-1, with a possible D match to TRBD2 (7 bases). The CDR3 runs 16 residues. CDR1 is LNHDA, CDR2 SQIVND, per germline (reference sequence). The V end was cut by 0 bases, the J end by 7 bases, with 16 bases between. The chain's CDR3 is CASSIEGGAGDNEQFF. In nucleotides, the CDR3 is TGTGCCAGTAGTATAGAAGGGGGGGCTGGTGATAATGAGCAGTTCTTC.

V usage is TRBV7-9 and J usage is TRBJ2-1; TRBD1 matches at 9 bases. V lost 5 bases and J lost 2; bases outside the gene matches: 13. There are 18 residues in the CDR3. Germline CDR1 is SEHNR and CDR2 is FQNEAQ (reference sequence). The CDR3 loop reads CASSMGTGSADAYNEQFF. In DNA form, the CDR3 reads TGTGCCAGCAGCATGGGGACAGGGTCAGCGGACGCCTACAATGAGCAGTTCTTC. Supplemented by reference TRBV7-9 and TRBJ2-1, the full variable domain reads DTGVSQNPRHKITKRGQNVTFRCDPISEHNRLYWYRQTLGQGPEFLTYFQNEAQLEKSRLLSDRFSAERPKGSFSTLEIQRTEQGDSAMYLCASSMGTGSADAYNEQFFGPGTRLTVL.

In its sample, this clone was seen a few times. V usage is TRBV6-1 and J usage is TRBJ2-1; D is possibly TRBD2 (6 bases). V shed 8 bases and J shed 0 bases, with 8 bases lying between them. CDR1 and CDR2 from the germline V gene are MNHNS and SASEGT. The CDR3 loop spans 13 amino acids. Here the CDR3 reads CASLRDSYNEQFF. The CDR3 DNA follows: TGTGCCAGCTTGCGGGACTCCTACAATGAGCAGTTCTTC.

Turning to this clone: Other DNA sequences in this sample translate to the same CDR3. V and J are TRBV30 and TRBJ1-5; 7 bases line up with TRBD1. Germline-derived CDR1 and CDR2 are GTSNPN and SVGIG (reference sequence). The CDR3 contains 14 residues. V gave up 4 bases and J gave up 5 bases; unmatched junction bases: 8. CDR3: CAWNTGQVDQPQHF. The CDR3 DNA follows: TGTGCCTGGAACACAGGACAGGTAGATCAGCCCCAGCATTTT.

This sequence joins TRBV6-6 and TRBJ2-2, with D possibly matching TRBD2 (6 bases). Germline CDR1 and CDR2: MNHNY and SVGAGI (reference sequence). V lost 8 bases and J lost 1, with 14 bases in between. The CDR3 consists of 15 residues. The CDR3 sequence is CASQNSGENTGELFF. The CDR3 DNA sequence: TGTGCCAGCCAAAATAGCGGAGAGAACACCGGGGAGCTGTTTTTT.